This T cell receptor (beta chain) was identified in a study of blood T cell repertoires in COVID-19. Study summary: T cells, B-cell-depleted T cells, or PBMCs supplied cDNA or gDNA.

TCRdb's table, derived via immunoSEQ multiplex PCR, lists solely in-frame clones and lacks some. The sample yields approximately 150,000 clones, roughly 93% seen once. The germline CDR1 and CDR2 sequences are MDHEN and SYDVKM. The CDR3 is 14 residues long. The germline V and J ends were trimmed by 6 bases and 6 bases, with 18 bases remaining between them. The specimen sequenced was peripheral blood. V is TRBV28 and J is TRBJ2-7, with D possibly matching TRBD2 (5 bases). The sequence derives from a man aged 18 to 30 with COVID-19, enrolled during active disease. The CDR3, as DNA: TGTGCCAGCAGATCTTGGGAGTCCACGGTCGAGCAGTACTTC. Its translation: CASRSWESTVEQYF.